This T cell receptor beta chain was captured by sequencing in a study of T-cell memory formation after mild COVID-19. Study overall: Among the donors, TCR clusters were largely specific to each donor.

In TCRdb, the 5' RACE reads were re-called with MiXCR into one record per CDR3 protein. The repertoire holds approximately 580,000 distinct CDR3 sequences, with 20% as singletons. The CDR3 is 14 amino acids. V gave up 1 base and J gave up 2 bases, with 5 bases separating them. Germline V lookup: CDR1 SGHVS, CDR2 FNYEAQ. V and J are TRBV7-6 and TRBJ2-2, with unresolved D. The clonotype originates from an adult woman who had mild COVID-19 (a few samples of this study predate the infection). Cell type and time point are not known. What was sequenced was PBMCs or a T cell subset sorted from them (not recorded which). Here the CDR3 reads CASSLEYNTGELFF. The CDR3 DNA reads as TGTGCCAGCAGCTTAGAGTATAACACCGGGGAGCTGTTTTTT. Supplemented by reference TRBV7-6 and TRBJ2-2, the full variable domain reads GAGVSQSPRYKVTKRGQDVALRCDPISGHVSLYWYRQALGQGPEFLTYFNYEAQQDKSGLPNDRFSAERPEGSISTLTIQRTEQRDSAMYRCASSLEYNTGELFFGEGSRLTVL.